This record looks at one TCR beta chain sequence and its context. The count of this clone is one. This clone's antigen is unknown. Base qualities are missing; no much larger clone stands one base away. To sequence the TCRbeta CDR3 region, genomic DNA was isolated from the sorted cells. The immunoSEQ Assay was used for sequencing of TCRbeta CDR3 regions. TCRdb holds this immuneACCESS table with in-frame rearrangements only. Some clones are missing; in checked studies, unresolved V genes explain under half, and the rest has no known cause. A total of under 20,000 clones appear in this sample, around 86% of them only once. The biggest ten clones account for approximately 32% of the sample. The data were taken from a study of OX40 agonist ivuxolimab in advanced cancers. Context from the whole study: Ivuxolimab was a fully human IgG2 agonistic monoclonal antibody targeting the costimulatory receptor OX40 (CD134). Intravenous ivuxolimab was administered to patients every 2 weeks at six dose levels: 0.01, 0.1, 0.3, 1.5, 3 and 10 mg/kg. Among the roughly 52 dose-escalation patients, some 20 had hepatocellular carcinoma, around 15 melanoma, 9 renal cell carcinoma and 9 head and neck cancer. In the dose-escalation cohort, 82.7% of patients were male, and the mean age was approximately 60 years, with a range of about 20 to 79. Prior anti-PD-1, anti-PD-L1 or anti-CTLA-4 therapy was permitted, and checkpoint inhibitors had been received by about two fifths of dose-escalation patients. Three dose-escalation patients achieved partial responses, one with hepatocellular carcinoma and two with cutaneous melanoma. Peripheral TCRbeta sequencing aimed to test whether ivuxolimab altered TCR sequence diversity and caused clonal T-cell expansion. The monotherapy dose-escalation portion (N of about 50 patients) of the phase I ivuxolimab trial is reported in the paper.

From a lookup of the germline V gene (reference sequence), CDR1 and CDR2 are SEHNR and FQNEAQ. Measured from the cysteine to the phenylalanine, the CDR3 is 15 residues long. The retained sequence is limited to the CDR3, 45 bases, with the frame set at the first base. The junction shows trimming of 7 bases on V and 4 bases on J, and the gene matches do not reach 12 bases of it. Study-wide conclusions, independent of this receptor: After ivuxolimab, expanded clones were on average more numerous among CD8+ T cells than among CD4+ T cells. At doses of 0.1 to 3.0 mg/kg, clonal expansion of both CD4+ and CD8+ T cells in blood was seen between baseline and week 6. Partial responders in the 0.1-3.0 mg/kg groups had among the lowest normalized peripheral clonal expansion, especially among CD8+ T cells. Low levels of normalized T-cell clonal expansion were also seen in some patients who did not respond. Which antigens the clonally expanded peripheral T cells were specific for was not determined.

Patients with autoimmune disease history or receiving systemic immunosuppression were excluded from the trial. Peripheral blood for TCR sequencing was drawn from every dose cohort at baseline, at cycle 4 day 1 and at cycle 7 day 1. Samples came from an open-label, multicenter, first-in-human phase I dose-escalation trial of ivuxolimab. Adults with locally advanced or metastatic melanoma, renal cell carcinoma, hepatocellular carcinoma or head and neck squamous cell carcinoma were enrolled in the trial. Before TCR sequencing, CD4+ T cells and CD8+ T cells were sorted from peripheral blood as separate populations.

Recombination linked TRBV7-9 to TRBJ2-5; 7 junctional bases match TRBD2. The sequences come from CD4+ or CD8+ T cells sorted from blood, collected in a trial of the OX40 agonist ivuxolimab. This receptor was identified in an adult with an advanced solid tumor such as melanoma, head and neck, liver or kidney cancer. The CDR3 protein: CASIRTRSSPETQYF. Here is the DNA: TGTGCCAGCATCCGGACTAGATCGTCGCCAGAGACCCAGTACTTC.